The clone carrying this TCR beta chain was counted ten times or more. As yet, its antigen is unknown. V dropped 7 bases and J dropped 4 bases, with 14 bases sitting between them. The CDR3 consists of 15 residues. Using its own MiXCR run on the 5' RACE reads, TCRdb lists one record per CDR3 protein. The sample contains about 440,000 distinct CDR3 sequences, approximately 17% of which appear only once. This sample is part of a study of CD8 T cells in ankylosing spondylitis. General study findings and limits: Apparently characteristic of ankylosing spondylitis blood was a TCR beta motif (fewer than ten highly homologous variants).

This chain uses TRBV12-3 or TRBV12-4 with TRBJ2-6, with a possible D match to TRBD1 (5 bases). The sequenced material came from blood, either unsorted or a sorted T cell fraction (not recorded which). The TCR originated in a male donor with ankylosing spondylitis. The CDR3 DNA reads as TGTGCCAGCACCGCTGCAGGGTCCGGGGCCAACGTCCTGACTTTC. Translated, it gives CASTAAGSGANVLTF.